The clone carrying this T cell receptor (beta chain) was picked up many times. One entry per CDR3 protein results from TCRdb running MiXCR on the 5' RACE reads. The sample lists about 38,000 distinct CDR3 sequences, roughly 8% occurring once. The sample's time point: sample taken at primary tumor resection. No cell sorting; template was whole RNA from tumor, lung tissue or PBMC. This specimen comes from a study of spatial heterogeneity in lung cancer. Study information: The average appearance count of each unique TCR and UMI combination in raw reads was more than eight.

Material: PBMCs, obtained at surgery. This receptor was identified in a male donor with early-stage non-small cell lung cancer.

The CDR3 DNA reads as TGTGCCAGCAGTGAACAGGAAGGGGAAACTGAAGCTTTCTTT. Encoded protein: CASSEQEGETEAFF. The rearrangement links TRBV2 to TRBJ1-1; D may be TRBD1 (5 bases). From germline, CDR1 is SNHLY and CDR2 FYNNEI. CDR3 size: 14 residues. Trimming shortened V by 2 bases and J by 5 bases, and 12 bases separated the two germline ends.